Below, 24 T cell receptor beta chains from the same sample are listed, as sequenced in a study of T-cell memory formation after mild COVID-19 (dated by TCRdb to the early 2020s). Preparation of the library involved 5' RACE. The data were produced on an Illumina NovaSeq 6000. TCRdb reprocessing: public reads trimmed at Q25 with fastp, clones called with MiXCR, in-frame beta chains kept. Rows with one shared CDR3 protein collapse into an entry with the most common genes and DNA. The sample table contains 400,000 to 450,000 distinct CDR3 sequences; only one count was recorded for roughly 18% of them. The ten largest clones represent approximately 21% of the sample. Sequenced material: PBMCs or a T cell subset sorted from them (not recorded which). The receptors shown here come from a man between 18 and 29 years old who had mild COVID-19 (a few samples of this study predate the infection). The sample titles of this study are shuffled in the database, so cell type and time point are left out; the donor was told from shared clones.

The chain joins TRBV6-2 or TRBV6-3 to TRBJ2-7; D is perhaps TRBD2 (6 bases). V was shortened by 0 bases and J by 7 bases, with 28 bases between the two germline ends. The CDR3 sequence is 19 residues long. Per the germline V gene, CDR1 is MNHEY and CDR2 is SVGEGT. CDR3 loop: CASSYSREPGEDPRGEQYV. CDR3 nucleotide sequence: TGTGCCAGCAGTTACTCGAGGGAGCCCGGGGAGGACCCTCGGGGAGAGCAGTACGTC.

This clonotype has only one observation. The chain combines TRBV24-1 with TRBJ2-1; D is possibly TRBD2 (5 bases). The CDR3 runs 12 residues. Germline V lookup: CDR1 KGHDR, CDR2 SFDVKD. V lost 5 bases, J lost 9 bases, and 10 bases lay in between. This CDR3 reads CATSGQRCEQFF. CDR3 bases: TGTGCCACCAGTGGCCAGCGGTGTGAGCAGTTCTTC.

This chain uses TRBV12-3 or TRBV12-4 with TRBJ2-1; 9 positions agree with TRBD2. The CDR3 has 15 residues. Germline trimming cut 3 bases from V and 9 bases from J; bases unmatched to any gene: 9. The CDR3 is CASSFGAGGLIEQFF. Here the CDR3 DNA reads TGTGCCAGCAGTTTTGGGGCGGGGGGGCTAATTGAGCAGTTCTTC.

The gene calls are TRBV3-1 and TRBJ1-2; D might be TRBD1 (6 bases). V was shortened by 2 bases and J by 7 bases, with 14 bases between the two germline ends. The length of the CDR3 is 14 residues. Germline V lookup: CDR1 LGHDT, CDR2 YNNKEL (reference sequence). CDR3 sequence: CASSQSSGAGGYTF. The DNA for the CDR3 is TGTGCCAGCAGCCAATCGTCGGGGGCTGGTGGCTACACCTTC.

This clonotype was counted ten times or more. The chain links TRBV12-3 or TRBV12-4 to TRBJ2-2; D remains ambiguous. The ends were cut back, 3 bases at V and 6 bases at J, with 8 bases in the middle. This CDR3 has 13 residues. The CDR3 here is CASSFTISGELFF. The CDR3 DNA is TGTGCCAGCAGTTTCACCATTTCCGGGGAGCTGTTTTTT.

This clonotype was seen a handful of times. The chain employs TRBV6-5 and TRBJ2-2; a weak D match, TRBD2 (6 bases). V was cut by 1 base and J by 7 bases, with 13 bases left in between. CDR1 is MNHEY and CDR2 is SVGAGI in the germline V gene. The CDR3 length is 15 residues. CDR3 loop: CASSYLLGRNGELFF. CDR3 nucleotides: TGTGCCAGCAGTTACTTGCTAGGGAGGAACGGGGAGCTGTTTTTT.

This clonotype has only a few counts. The J gene is TRBJ1-5, the V gene TRBV20-1, with 7 bases fitting TRBD1. V lost 0 bases, J lost 7 bases, and 9 bases stayed unmatched. The CDR3 contains 15 residues. The germline CDR1 and CDR2 sequences are DFQATT and SNEGSKA (reference sequence). The CDR3 reads CSARDRQGLGQPQHF. The DNA for the CDR3 is TGCAGTGCTAGAGATCGACAGGGCCTTGGACAGCCCCAGCATTTT.

This chain links TRBV12-3 or TRBV12-4 with TRBJ1-1; unclear D gene. The CDR3 runs 13 residues. Trimming left V 4 bases short and J 1 base short, with 7 bases between. CDR3 loop: CASSSEKNTEAFF. The CDR3 DNA is TGTGCCAGCAGTTCAGAGAAGAACACTGAAGCTTTCTTT.

This clonotype was counted only a few times. V gene TRBV6-5 combines with J gene TRBJ2-2; D is ambiguous. V lost 0 bases to trimming and J lost 4 bases, with 12 bases between them. Germline lookup yields CDR1 MNHEY and CDR2 SVGAGI. CDR3 length: 16 amino acids. The CDR3 here is CASSYSRGLGTGELFF. The CDR3, as DNA: TGTGCCAGCAGTTACTCGCGTGGTCTGGGCACCGGGGAGCTGTTTTTT.

V usage is TRBV27 and J usage is TRBJ1-3; D ambiguous. V dropped 9 bases and J dropped 4 bases, with 10 bases sitting between them. The CDR3 has 12 amino acids. Germline V gene lookup returns CDR1 MNHEY and CDR2 SMNVEV (reference sequence). For the CDR3, the DNA is TGTGCCAGGGAAGGAGGGGGAAACACCATATATTTT. It yields the protein CAREGGGNTIYF.

This clonotype was counted only a few times. Compared with germline, one end of the junction differs, possibly owing to a read error. The rearrangement uses TRBV11-2 and TRBJ2-1; possibly TRBD1 for D (5 bases). From germline, CDR1 is SGHAT and CDR2 FQNNGV. CDR3 length: 11 amino acids. The CDR3 reads CASSLEGAALF. CDR3 bases: TGTGCCAGCAGCTTGGAAGGGGCCGCACTCTTC.

This clonotype occurred a few times. The CDR3 spells CASRGPRDRGELFF. CDR3 bases: TGTGCCAGCAGGGGCCCCCGGGACCGGGGGGAGCTGTTTTTT. J is TRBJ2-2 and V is TRBV3-1; D possibly uses TRBD1 or TRBD2 (5 bases each). With 6 bases removed from V and 8 bases from J, the gap between germline ends came to 16 bases. CDR1 and CDR2 (germline): LGHDT, YNNKEL (reference sequence). This CDR3 is built from 14 residues.

The rearrangement joins TRBV4-3 to TRBJ1-6, with a tentative D call TRBD1 (6 bases). In germline, CDR1 is LGHNA, CDR2 YSLEER. This CDR3 comprises 13 residues. V lost 3 bases and J 10 bases, leaving 10 bases between the germline ends. The CDR3 DNA follows: TGCGCCAGCAGCCAGCTACAGGGATCACCCCTCCACTTT. This gives the protein CASSQLQGSPLHF.

The chain employs TRBV25-1 and TRBJ2-5; weak D call: TRBD2 (7 bases). Looked up from germline, CDR1 is MGHDK and CDR2 is SYGVNS. The CDR3 covers 15 residues. V lost 5 bases, J lost 5 bases, and 18 bases lay in between. The CDR3, as DNA: TGTGCCAGCAGTACCGCGGCGGGGGCCGGGGAGACCCAGTACTTC. Translated, it gives CASSTAAGAGETQYF. Complete variable domain (other parts from reference TRBV25-1 and TRBJ2-5): EADIYQTPRYLVIGTGKKITLECSQTMGHDKMYWYQQDPGMELHLIHYSYGVNSTEKGDLSSESTVSRIRTEHFPLTLESARPSHTSQYLCASSTAAGAGETQYFGPGTRLLVL.

This clonotype was recorded a few times. The chain couples TRBV6-2 or TRBV6-3 to TRBJ2-2; D not resolved. The CDR3 covers 16 residues. V was cut by 6 bases and J by 0 bases, with 14 bases left in between. Germline values: CDR1 MNHEY, CDR2 SVGEGT. CDR3 loop: CASSSAGPSNTGELFF. CDR3 bases: TGTGCCAGCAGCTCGGCCGGACCCTCGAACACCGGGGAGCTGTTTTTT.

The genes are TRBV5-1 and TRBJ1-1; D call uncertain. V was pared by 4 bases and J by 1 base, with 8 bases between. The germline CDR1 and CDR2 sequences are SGHRS and YFSETQ. This CDR3 is built from 13 residues. For the CDR3, the DNA is TGCGCCAGCAGCATCACAGAGAACACTGAAGCTTTCTTT. It codes for CASSITENTEAFF.

The genes are TRBV4-3 and TRBJ2-5; no clear D gene. V was trimmed by 0 bases and J by 5 bases, leaving 10 bases between them. The CDR3 covers 14 residues. Germline CDR1 reads LGHNA; CDR2 reads YSLEER. CDR3 in amino acids: CASSQDAQVETQYF. The CDR3 bases are TGCGCCAGCAGCCAAGATGCCCAGGTTGAGACCCAGTACTTC.

This chain connects TRBV5-1 to TRBJ2-2; no clear D gene. CDR3 size: 13 residues. Trimming took off 6 bases at V and 1 base at J, with 7 bases between the two ends. CDR1 is SGHRS, CDR2 YFSETQ, per germline. The CDR3 DNA follows: TGCGCCAGCAACGGGCAGAACACCGGGGAGCTGTTTTTT. Translated, it gives CASNGQNTGELFF.

This clonotype was recorded a few times. The chain links TRBV7-9 to TRBJ2-3; TRBD2 aligns across 11 bases. CDR1 and CDR2 (germline): SEHNR, FQNEAQ (reference sequence). The ends lost 6 bases at V and 2 bases at J; junction bases unmatched: 13. This CDR3 has 18 residues. CDR3: CASSYGKRTSGLTDTQYF. The CDR3 bases are TGTGCCAGCAGTTACGGGAAGAGGACTAGCGGGCTCACAGATACGCAGTATTTT.

There are a few counts of this clonotype. The chain is built from TRBV29-1 and TRBJ2-1; a weak D match, TRBD1 (6 bases). The CDR3 covers 11 residues. V lost 1 base and J lost 9, with 7 bases in between. From germline, CDR1 is SQVTM and CDR2 ANQGSEA. CDR3 protein: CSVEVGGEQFF. The CDR3, as DNA: TGCAGCGTTGAAGTAGGGGGTGAGCAGTTCTTC.

The chain carries TRBV20-1 and TRBJ1-2; 12 nucleotides agree with TRBD1. This CDR3 contains 16 residues. With 1 base clipped from V and 6 bases from J, the junction kept 9 bases outside the gene matches. The germline gives CDR1 DFQATT, CDR2 SNEGSKA (reference sequence). CDR3 sequence reads: CSARADGTGGRDGYTF. The CDR3 nucleotides are TGCAGTGCTAGAGCCGACGGGACAGGGGGCCGAGATGGCTACACCTTC.

This clonotype was observed a few times. The chain couples TRBV7-2 to TRBJ2-1, with D perhaps matching TRBD2 (5 bases). Trimming cost V 0 bases and J 8 bases, with 17 bases left between them. The CDR3 runs 16 residues. Germline loops: CDR1 SGHTA, CDR2 FQGNSA. CDR3: CASSLASVGAVDEQFF. The CDR3, as DNA: TGTGCCAGCAGCTTAGCCAGTGTGGGAGCTGTGGATGAGCAGTTCTTC. Full variable domain (rest looked up from reference TRBV7-2 and TRBJ2-1): GAGVSQSPSNKVTEKGKDVELRCDPISGHTALYWYRQSLGQGLEFLIYFQGNSAPDKSGLPSDRFSAERTGGSVSTLTIQRTQQEDSAVYLCASSLASVGAVDEQFFGPGTRLTVL.

A note on this clonotype: One end of the junction is discordant with germline, which a read error may explain. This chain joins TRBV7-6 and TRBJ2-7; no clear D. The CDR3 has 12 amino acids. Germline CDR1 is SGHVS and CDR2 is FNYEAQ. CDR3 DNA sequence: TGTGACAGCAGCTTAGGCTCCCAGGTGCAGTACTTC. This encodes CDSSLGSQVQYF.

This clonotype was picked up many times. This chain joins TRBV5-6 and TRBJ1-1; D is unclear. This CDR3 is built from 13 residues. V was cut by 0 bases and J by 1 base, with 4 bases left in between. Germline CDR1 is SGHDT and CDR2 is YYEEEE. As DNA, the CDR3 is TGTGCCAGCAGCTTGGGTAAGAACACTGAAGCTTTCTTT. Its protein product is CASSLGKNTEAFF.